This paragraph reports one T cell receptor beta chain. Relative to its sample, this clone is medium-sized (0.01 to 0.1%). What this receptor recognizes is not known. Within one base of it there is no much larger clone, and no base qualities were kept. The receptor library was made with PCR. The instrument given in TCRdb is Illumina HiSeq 4000. The TCR beta-chain CDR3 region of each patient was profiled by high-throughput sequencing. Per the authors' processing: A classifier to discriminate distant-metastatic papillary thyroid cancer patients was built from CDR3 differences across clinicopathological groups. The Shannon index was used to measure repertoire diversity, and the Morisita-Horn index was used to measure how similar tumor and blood repertoires were. The public reads were reanalyzed by TCRdb: fastp trimming at Q25, MiXCR alignment, in-frame beta chains only. TCRdb, rather than the study authors, made the V and J calls. The sample table contains around 25,000 clones; only one count was recorded for 15% of them. The ten largest clones capture about 3.6% of the sample.

The CDR3, cysteine through phenylalanine, is 14 amino acids long. Only CDR3 DNA remains: 42 bases, in frame from the first base. Trimming leaves V shorter by 5 bases and J shorter by 8 bases, with the junction holding 6 bases beyond the gene matches. CDR1 and CDR2 (MNHNS, SASEGT) derive from the germline V gene. No treatment had been received by any patient before thyroid surgery. Using T-cell receptor beta sequencing, the study looked back at clinical samples from patients collected from about 2011 to 2018. The data were obtained in a study of metastatic and nonmetastatic thyroid tumors (TCRdb year 2020). About the study as a whole: The researchers compared repertoires between peripheral blood samples and tumor or nodule tissue samples from patients with malignant or benign thyroid disease. Study-wide conclusions, independent of this receptor: In both blood and tumor samples, TCR beta diversity was reported to be significantly higher in malignant tumors than in benign nodules.

The TCR was taken from a female donor with papillary thyroid cancer or a benign thyroid nodule (not recorded which). Some clones in this sample may be carry-over from other donors' samples. The rearranged chain carries TRBV6-1 and TRBJ1-6; 7 central bases correspond to TRBD1. Sample: blood. The encoded CDR3 is CASSKPGQYSPLHF. Here is the DNA: TGTGCCAGCAGTAAGCCGGGACAGTATTCACCCCTCCACTTT.